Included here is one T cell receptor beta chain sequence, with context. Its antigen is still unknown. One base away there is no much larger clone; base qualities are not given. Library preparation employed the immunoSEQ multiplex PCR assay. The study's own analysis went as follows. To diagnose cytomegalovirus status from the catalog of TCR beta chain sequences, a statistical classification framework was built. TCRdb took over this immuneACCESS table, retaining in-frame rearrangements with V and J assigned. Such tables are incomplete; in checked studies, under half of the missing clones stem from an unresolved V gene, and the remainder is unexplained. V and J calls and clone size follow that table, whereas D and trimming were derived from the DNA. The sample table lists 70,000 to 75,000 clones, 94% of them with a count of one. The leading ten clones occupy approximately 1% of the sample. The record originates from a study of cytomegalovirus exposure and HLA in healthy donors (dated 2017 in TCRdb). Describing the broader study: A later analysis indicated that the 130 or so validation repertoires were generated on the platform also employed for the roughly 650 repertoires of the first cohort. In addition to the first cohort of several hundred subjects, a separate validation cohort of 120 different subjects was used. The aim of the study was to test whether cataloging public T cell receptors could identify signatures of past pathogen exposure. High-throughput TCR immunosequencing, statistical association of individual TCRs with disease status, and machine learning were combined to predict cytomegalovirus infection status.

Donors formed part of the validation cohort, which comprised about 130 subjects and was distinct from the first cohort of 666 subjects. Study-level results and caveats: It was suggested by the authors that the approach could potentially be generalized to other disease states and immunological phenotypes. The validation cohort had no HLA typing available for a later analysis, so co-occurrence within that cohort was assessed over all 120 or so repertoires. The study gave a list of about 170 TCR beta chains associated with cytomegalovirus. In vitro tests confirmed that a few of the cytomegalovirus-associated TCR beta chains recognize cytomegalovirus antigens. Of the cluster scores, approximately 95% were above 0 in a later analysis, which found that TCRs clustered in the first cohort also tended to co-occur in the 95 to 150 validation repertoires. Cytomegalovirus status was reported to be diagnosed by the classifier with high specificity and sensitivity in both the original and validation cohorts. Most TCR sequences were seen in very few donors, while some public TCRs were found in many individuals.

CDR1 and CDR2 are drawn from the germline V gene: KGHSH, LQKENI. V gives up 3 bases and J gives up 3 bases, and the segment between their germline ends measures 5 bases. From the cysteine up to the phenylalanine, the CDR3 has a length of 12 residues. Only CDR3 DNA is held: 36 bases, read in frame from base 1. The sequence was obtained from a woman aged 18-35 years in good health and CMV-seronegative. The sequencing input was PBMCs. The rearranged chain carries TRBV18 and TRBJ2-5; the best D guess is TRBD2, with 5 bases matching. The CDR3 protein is CASSPEEETQYF. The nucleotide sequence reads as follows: TGTGCCAGCTCACCGGAGGAAGAGACCCAGTACTTC.